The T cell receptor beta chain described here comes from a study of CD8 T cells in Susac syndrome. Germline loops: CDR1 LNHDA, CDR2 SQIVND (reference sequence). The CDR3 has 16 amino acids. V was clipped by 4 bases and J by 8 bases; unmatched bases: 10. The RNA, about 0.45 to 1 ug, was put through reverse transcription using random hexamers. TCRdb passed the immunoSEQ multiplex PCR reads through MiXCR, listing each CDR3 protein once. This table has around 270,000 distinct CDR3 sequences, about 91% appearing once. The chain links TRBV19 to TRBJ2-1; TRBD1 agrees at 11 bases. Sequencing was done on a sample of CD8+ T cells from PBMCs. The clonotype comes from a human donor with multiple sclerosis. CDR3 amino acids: CASSNTPGTGGDEQFF. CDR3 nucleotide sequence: TGTGCCAGTAGTAATACCCCCGGGACAGGGGGAGATGAGCAGTTCTTC.